One and the same sample provided the 27 T cell receptor beta chains below, sequenced in a study of T cell responses to AZD1222 COVID-19 vaccine. Sequenced by immunoSEQ multiplex PCR; TCRdb stores in-frame clones only, minus some. The profile shows roughly 90,000 clones, 80% to 90% of them singletons. The sample was peripheral blood, taken 28 days after the second AZD1222 dose. These receptors were obtained from an adult who received the AZD1222 COVID-19 vaccine.

The V and J genes are TRBV7-2 and TRBJ1-5; TRBD1 matches at 7 bases. The CDR3 length is 16 residues. CDR1 and CDR2 from the germline V gene are SGHTA and FQGNSA. V shed 1 base and J 3 bases; nucleotides not matched to a gene: 6. CDR3 in DNA: TGTGCCAGCAGCTTAGGACAGGGAGGTAACAATCAGCCCCAGCATTTT. Translated, it gives CASSLGQGGNNQPQHF.

This rearrangement joins TRBV11-2 to TRBJ2-2; D gene unclear. The CDR3 has 15 amino acids. The germline V gene has CDR1 SGHAT and CDR2 FQNNGV. V lost 1 base to trimming and J lost 2 bases, with 8 bases between them. The CDR3: CASSLAPGNTGELFF. For the CDR3, the DNA is TGTGCCAGCAGCTTAGCTCCAGGAAACACCGGGGAGCTGTTTTTT. The variable domain in full, completed from reference TRBV11-2 and TRBJ2-2, reads EAGVAQSPRYKIIEKRQSVAFWCNPISGHATLYWYQQILGQGPKLLIQFQNNGVVDDSQLPKDRFSAERLKGVDSTLKIQPAKLEDSAVYLCASSLAPGNTGELFFGEGSRLTVL.

This clone was counted between two and nine times. The chain couples TRBV12-3 or TRBV12-4 to TRBJ1-6; possible D gene TRBD1, 5 bases. CDR3 length: 13 amino acids. The V gene lost 2 bases and the J gene lost 10 bases, with 9 bases spanning the gap. The DNA for the CDR3 is TGTGCCAGCAGTTTACAGGGTCGGTCACCCCTCCACTTT. It is translated as CASSLQGRSPLHF.

This chain uses TRBV7-9 with TRBJ2-1; D might be TRBD2 (7 bases). The ends were cut back, 6 bases at V and 8 bases at J, with 17 bases in the middle. This CDR3 spans 14 amino acids. The V gene's germline CDR1 is SEHNR and CDR2 FQNEAQ (reference sequence). CDR3 residues: CASRDAGAPDEQFF. CDR3 DNA: TGTGCCAGCAGGGACGCGGGGGCCCCAGATGAGCAGTTCTTC.

The V and J genes are TRBV7-6 and TRBJ2-1; D may be TRBD1 or TRBD2 (5 bases each). V lost 5 bases and J 3 bases, leaving 17 bases between the germline ends. The CDR3 totals 16 residues. Germline V gene lookup returns CDR1 SGHVS and CDR2 FNYEAQ. This CDR3 is CASSPEQGRGYNEQFF. The DNA of the CDR3 is TGTGCCAGCAGCCCAGAGCAGGGACGGGGCTACAATGAGCAGTTCTTC.

This chain links TRBV9 with TRBJ1-2, with TRBD1 matching 8 bases. The V gene end was trimmed by 0 bases and the J gene end by 2 bases; junction bases not matched to a gene: 0. The length of the CDR3 is 14 residues. The germline V gene has CDR1 SGDLS and CDR2 YYNGEE. In nucleotides, the CDR3 is TGTGCCAGCAGCGTAGGGACAGGGAACTATGGCTACACCTTC. Translated, it gives CASSVGTGNYGYTF.

This chain connects TRBV3-1 (or the pseudogene TRBV3-2) to TRBJ2-7; 8 bases are shared with TRBD1. The CDR3 is 13 amino acids. V dropped 5 bases and J dropped 3; count of bases not matched to a gene: 3. Germline CDR1 and CDR2: LGHDT and YNNKEL (reference sequence). The CDR3 nucleotides are TGTGCCAGCAGCTCCGGACAGGGCTACGAGCAGTACTTC. It specifies CASSSGQGYEQYF.

V usage is TRBV5-6 and J usage is TRBJ2-3; maybe TRBD2 (6 bases). The V gene lost 3 bases and the J gene lost 3 bases, with 8 bases spanning the gap. CDR1 SGHDT and CDR2 YYEEEE come from the germline V gene. The CDR3 has 13 residues. The CDR3 protein is CASSWLATDTQYF. The CDR3 DNA follows: TGTGCCAGCAGCTGGCTAGCGACAGATACGCAGTATTTT.

The V gene is TRBV5-4, the J gene TRBJ1-2; D not resolved. The CDR3 runs to 15 residues. Per germline, CDR1 SGHNT and CDR2 YYREEE (reference sequence). Trimming took off 1 base at V and 2 bases at J, with 12 bases between the two ends. Written as DNA, the CDR3 is TGTGCCAGCAGCTTGCCGCTGGGTACGAACTATGGCTACACCTTC. Encoded protein: CASSLPLGTNYGYTF.

The gene calls are TRBV6-2 or TRBV6-3 and TRBJ1-2, with D unresolved. CDR1 and CDR2 (germline): MNHEY, SVGEGT. CDR3 length equals 15 residues. V dropped 2 bases and J dropped 4 bases, with 14 bases sitting between them. Written as DNA, the CDR3 is TGTGCCAGCAGTTACGGCCGAGGACGGTCCTATGGCTACACCTTC. Its translation is CASSYGRGRSYGYTF.

The CDR3 coding sequence is TGTGCCAGCAGCTTAAATCGTGGAAACACCATATATTTT. It specifies CASSLNRGNTIYF. V gene TRBV7-2 combines with J gene TRBJ1-3; D uncertain. Per germline, CDR1 SGHTA and CDR2 FQGNSA. The CDR3 sequence is 13 residues long. Trimming removed 2 bases from V and 3 bases from J, with 5 bases in between.

The chain carries TRBV9 and TRBJ1-1; 10 nucleotides match TRBD1. V was pared by 4 bases and J by 4 bases, with 4 bases of the junction left unmatched. This CDR3 region has 14 residues. CDR1 SGDLS and CDR2 YYNGEE come from the germline V gene. This CDR3 is CASSPRTGGTEAFF. The CDR3 DNA is TGTGCCAGCAGCCCTCGGACAGGGGGCACTGAAGCTTTCTTT.

V usage is TRBV15 and J usage is TRBJ2-7; TRBD2 might be the D (5 bases). The CDR3 extends over 16 amino acids. Deletions cut 0 bases from V and 6 bases from J, with 18 bases between. Per germline, CDR1 LNHNV and CDR2 YYDKDF (reference sequence). The CDR3 reads CATSRDFVDSGSEQYF. CDR3 in DNA: TGTGCCACCAGCAGAGATTTCGTGGACTCTGGAAGCGAGCAGTACTTC.

The rearrangement links TRBV9 to TRBJ1-2; no reliable D call. The V gene lost 2 bases and the J gene lost 1 base, with 6 bases spanning the gap. CDR3 size: 13 residues. The germline CDR1 and CDR2 sequences are SGDLS and YYNGEE. The CDR3 coding sequence is TGTGCCAGCAGCGTCAACCGTAACTATGGCTACACCTTC. It is translated as CASSVNRNYGYTF.

The chain links TRBV12-3 or TRBV12-4 to TRBJ1-4; D is unresolved. V lost 3 bases to trimming and J lost 8 bases, with 10 bases between them. The length of the CDR3 is 13 residues. CDR3 protein: CASSLAEGEKLFF. CDR3 nucleotide sequence: TGTGCCAGCAGTTTGGCGGAGGGAGAAAAACTGTTTTTT.

In its sample, this clone was seen once. J is TRBJ1-5 and V is TRBV19, with 10 positions matching TRBD1. V shed 2 bases and J 5 bases; nucleotides not matched to a gene: 3. CDR3 length: 15 amino acids. Germline CDR1 and CDR2: LNHDA and SQIVND (reference sequence). In DNA form, the CDR3 reads TGTGCCAGTAGTATACTGGACAGGGGGGATCAGCCCCAGCATTTT. Translating gives CASSILDRGDQPQHF.

This chain connects TRBV19 to TRBJ1-1; D might be TRBD1 (5 bases). CDR1 is LNHDA, CDR2 SQIVND, per germline (reference sequence). Trimming stripped 6 bases from V and 3 bases from J, with 29 bases between. There are 19 residues in the CDR3. Here the CDR3 DNA reads TGTGCCAGTAGACGAACGGGCCATCGACTGGGGGTGCTGGACACTGAAGCTTTCTTT. Protein product: CASRRTGHRLGVLDTEAFF.

This rearrangement joins TRBV5-6 to TRBJ2-2, with TRBD2 matching 11 bases. Trimming cost V 0 bases and J 9 bases; bases outside gene matches: 13. Germline CDR1 and CDR2: SGHDT and YYEEEE. The CDR3 extends over 18 amino acids. The CDR3 here is CASSLGLAGQGITWELFF. Here the CDR3 DNA reads TGTGCCAGCAGCTTGGGACTAGCGGGACAGGGTATAACCTGGGAGCTGTTTTTT.

The CDR3 DNA reads TGTGCCAGCAGCTTAGGGGGCGGGAGCTTTTACGAGCAGTACTTC. It translates to CASSLGGGSFYEQYF. V gene TRBV7-6 combines with J gene TRBJ2-7; the match to TRBD2 covers 7 bases. V lost 1 base and J lost 4; bases outside the gene matches: 7. This CDR3 has 15 residues. Germline V gene data show CDR1 as SGHVS and CDR2 as FNYEAQ.

The rearrangement joins TRBV12-3 or TRBV12-4 to TRBJ2-7, with 9 nucleotides matching TRBD2. The CDR3 has 11 amino acids. CDR3 amino acids: CASGSSYEQYF. CDR3 coding DNA: TGTGCTAGCGGGAGCTCCTACGAGCAGTACTTC.

The CDR3 DNA sequence: TGTGCCATCAGTGATTACCGGGACGGCTATGGCTACACCTTC. It encodes CAISDYRDGYGYTF. V is TRBV10-3 and J is TRBJ1-2; tentative D call: TRBD1 (5 bases). Germline V gene data show CDR1 as ENHRY and CDR2 as SYGVKD. The CDR3 length is 14 residues. The V gene lost 3 bases and the J gene lost 4 bases, with 12 bases spanning the gap.

The genes are TRBV27 and TRBJ2-2, with TRBD1 matching 9 bases. Unmatched junction bases numbered 10, after V lost 5 bases and J lost 6 bases. This CDR3 comprises 16 residues. Germline V gene lookup returns CDR1 MNHEY and CDR2 SMNVEV (reference sequence). This chain's CDR3 is CASSPRQGGRAGELFF. In nucleotides, the CDR3 is TGTGCCAGCAGTCCCCGACAGGGGGGTCGGGCCGGGGAGCTGTTTTTT.

The chain links TRBV3-1 (or the pseudogene TRBV3-2) to TRBJ2-3; a possible D gene is TRBD2 (5 bases). In germline, CDR1 is LGHDT, CDR2 YNNKEL (reference sequence). V lost 4 bases, J lost 8 bases, and 13 bases lay in between. This CDR3 comprises 13 residues. The CDR3: CASSPGGRRTQYF. The CDR3 coding sequence is TGTGCCAGCAGCCCCGGAGGTCGTCGTACGCAGTATTTT.

This clone was recorded once. The J gene is TRBJ2-5, the V gene TRBV5-4; 11 nucleotides align to TRBD1. The junction had 4 bases not matched to a gene; V was cut back by 4 bases and J by 5 bases. CDR3 length: 14 amino acids. Germline lookup yields CDR1 SGHNT and CDR2 YYREEE (reference sequence). The CDR3: CASSRDRGDETQYF. In DNA form, the CDR3 reads TGTGCCAGCAGCCGGGACAGGGGGGATGAGACCCAGTACTTC.

This sequence joins TRBV6-5 and TRBJ1-1; 9 positions match TRBD1. The length of the CDR3 is 15 residues. Germline V lookup: CDR1 MNHEY, CDR2 SVGAGI. The V segment lost 4 bases and the J segment 5 bases; nucleotides outside the gene matches: 8. This chain's CDR3 is CASSSGQGAKTEAFF. Here the CDR3 DNA reads TGTGCCAGCAGTTCGGGACAGGGTGCAAAAACTGAAGCTTTCTTT.

V is TRBV5-1 and J is TRBJ2-4, with D possibly being TRBD2 (6 bases). The CDR3 sequence is 17 residues long. Trimming shortened V by 2 bases and J by 0 bases, and 15 bases separated the two germline ends. Germline loops: CDR1 SGHRS, CDR2 YFSETQ. The CDR3 loop reads CASSFADGGLAKNIQYF. CDR3 coding DNA: TGCGCCAGCAGCTTCGCCGACGGGGGACTAGCCAAAAACATTCAGTACTTC. Variable domain in full (rest from reference TRBV5-1 and TRBJ2-4): KAGVTQTPRYLIKTRGQQVTLSCSPISGHRSVSWYQQTPGQGLQFLFEYFSETQRNKGNFPGRFSGRQFSNSRSEMNVSTLELGDSALYLCASSFADGGLAKNIQYFGAGTRLSVL.

As DNA, the CDR3 is TGTGCCAGCAGCACCTCCGGGGCCGGGGCCAACGTCCTGACTTTC. This translates into CASSTSGAGANVLTF. V gene TRBV9 combines with J gene TRBJ2-6; D may match TRBD1 or TRBD2 (5 bases each). The V gene lost 4 bases and the J gene lost 4 bases, with 12 bases spanning the gap. The germline V gene encodes CDR1 SGDLS and CDR2 YYNGEE. The CDR3 totals 15 residues.